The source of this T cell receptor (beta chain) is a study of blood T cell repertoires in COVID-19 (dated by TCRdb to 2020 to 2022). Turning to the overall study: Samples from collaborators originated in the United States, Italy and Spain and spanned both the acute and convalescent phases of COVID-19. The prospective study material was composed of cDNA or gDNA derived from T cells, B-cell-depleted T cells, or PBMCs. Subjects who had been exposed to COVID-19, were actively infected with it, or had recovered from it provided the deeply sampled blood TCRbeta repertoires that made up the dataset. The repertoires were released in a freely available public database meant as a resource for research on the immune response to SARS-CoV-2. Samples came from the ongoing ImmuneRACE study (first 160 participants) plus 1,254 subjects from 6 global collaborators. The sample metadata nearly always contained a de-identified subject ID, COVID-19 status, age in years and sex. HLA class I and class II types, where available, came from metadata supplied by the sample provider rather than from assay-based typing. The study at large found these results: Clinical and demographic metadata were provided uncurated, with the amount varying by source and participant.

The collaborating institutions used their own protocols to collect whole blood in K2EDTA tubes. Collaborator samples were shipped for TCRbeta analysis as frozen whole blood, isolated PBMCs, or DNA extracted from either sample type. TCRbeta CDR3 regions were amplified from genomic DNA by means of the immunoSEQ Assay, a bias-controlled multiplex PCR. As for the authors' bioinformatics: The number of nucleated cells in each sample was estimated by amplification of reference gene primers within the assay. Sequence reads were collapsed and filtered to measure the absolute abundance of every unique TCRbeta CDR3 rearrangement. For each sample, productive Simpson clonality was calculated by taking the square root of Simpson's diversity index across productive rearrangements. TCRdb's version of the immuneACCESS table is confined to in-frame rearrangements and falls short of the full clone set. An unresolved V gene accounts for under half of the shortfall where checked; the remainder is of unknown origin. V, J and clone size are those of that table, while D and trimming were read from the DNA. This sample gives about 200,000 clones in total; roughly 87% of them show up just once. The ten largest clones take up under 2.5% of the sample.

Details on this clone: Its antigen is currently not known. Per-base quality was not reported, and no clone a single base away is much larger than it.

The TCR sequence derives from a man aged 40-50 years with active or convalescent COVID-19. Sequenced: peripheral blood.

The CDR3 loop reads CASMGARTNTGELFF. The bases read TGTGCCAGCATGGGGGCGAGAACGAACACCGGGGAGCTGTTTTTT. The V and J segments used are TRBV27 and TRBJ2-2; a weak D assignment points to TRBD1 (6 bases agree). The CDR3 covers 15 residues, taking in both the cysteine and the phenylalanine. The only DNA kept is the CDR3, 45 bases in frame from the first base. CDR1 MNHEY and CDR2 SMNVEV are derived from the germline V gene (reference sequence). V drops 7 bases and J drops 0 bases, leaving 12 bases in between.